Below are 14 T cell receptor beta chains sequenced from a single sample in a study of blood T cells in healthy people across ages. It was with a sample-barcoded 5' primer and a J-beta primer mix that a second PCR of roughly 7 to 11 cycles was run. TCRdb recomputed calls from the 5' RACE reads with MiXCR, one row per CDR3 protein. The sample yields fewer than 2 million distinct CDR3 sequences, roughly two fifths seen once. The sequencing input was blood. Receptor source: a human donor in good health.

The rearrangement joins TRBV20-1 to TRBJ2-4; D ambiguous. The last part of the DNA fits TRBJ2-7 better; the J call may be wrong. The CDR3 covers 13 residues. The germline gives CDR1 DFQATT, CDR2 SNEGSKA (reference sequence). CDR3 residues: CSARWSVSYEQYF. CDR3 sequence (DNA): TGCAGTGCTAGGTGGTCGGTTTCCTACGAGCAGTACTTC.

The CDR3 loop is CATSALGGAYQETQYF. The CDR3 coding sequence is TGTGCCACCAGTGCCCTTGGGGGGGCCTACCAAGAGACCCAGTACTTC. V and J are TRBV24-1 and TRBJ2-5, with D possibly being TRBD2 (7 bases). Trimming took off 5 bases at V and 0 bases at J, with 15 bases between the two ends. CDR1 KGHDR and CDR2 SFDVKD come from the germline V gene. The CDR3 is 16 residues long.

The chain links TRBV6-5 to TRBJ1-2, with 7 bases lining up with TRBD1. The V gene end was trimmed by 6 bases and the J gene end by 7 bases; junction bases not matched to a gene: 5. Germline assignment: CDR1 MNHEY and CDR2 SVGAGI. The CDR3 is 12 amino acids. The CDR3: CASRATGSGYTF. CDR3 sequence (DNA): TGTGCCAGCAGGGCGACAGGGAGTGGCTACACCTTC.

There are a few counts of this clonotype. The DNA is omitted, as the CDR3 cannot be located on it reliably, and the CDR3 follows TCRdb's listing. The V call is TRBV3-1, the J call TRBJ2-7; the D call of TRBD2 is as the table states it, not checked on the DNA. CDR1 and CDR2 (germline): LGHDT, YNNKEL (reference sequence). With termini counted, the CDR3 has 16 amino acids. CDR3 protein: CASSYISATSIYEQYF.

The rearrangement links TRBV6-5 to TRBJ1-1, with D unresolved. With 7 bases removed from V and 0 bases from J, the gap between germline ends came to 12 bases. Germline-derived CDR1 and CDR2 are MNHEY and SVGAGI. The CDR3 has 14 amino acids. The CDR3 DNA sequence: TGTGCCAGCAATGTGGAGAGGGTGAACACTGAAGCTTTCTTT. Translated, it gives CASNVERVNTEAFF.

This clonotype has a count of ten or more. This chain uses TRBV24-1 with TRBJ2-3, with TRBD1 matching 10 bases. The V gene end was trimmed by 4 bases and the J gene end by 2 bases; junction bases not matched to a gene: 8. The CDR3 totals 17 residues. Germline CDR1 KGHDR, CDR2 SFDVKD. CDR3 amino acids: CATSEPYGTGDTDTQYF. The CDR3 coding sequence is TGTGCCACCAGTGAGCCGTACGGGACAGGGGACACAGATACGCAGTATTTT.

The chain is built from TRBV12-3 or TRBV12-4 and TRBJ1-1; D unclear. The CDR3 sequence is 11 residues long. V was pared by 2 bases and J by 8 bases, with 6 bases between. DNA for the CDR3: TGTGCCAGCAGTTTATCAGAAGAAGCTTTCTTT. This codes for CASSLSEEAFF.

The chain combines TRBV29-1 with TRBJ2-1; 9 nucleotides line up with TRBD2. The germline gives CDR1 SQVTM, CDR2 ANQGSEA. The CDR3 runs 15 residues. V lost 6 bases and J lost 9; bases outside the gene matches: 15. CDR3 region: CSVIKRGVGRSEQFF. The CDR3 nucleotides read TGCAGCGTAATCAAGCGGGGGGTGGGACGAAGTGAGCAGTTCTTC.

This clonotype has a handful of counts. The CDR3 here is CASSMLAGLSYNEQFF. CDR3 sequence (DNA): TGTGCCAGCAGTATGCTAGCGGGGCTATCCTACAATGAGCAGTTCTTC. This rearrangement joins TRBV27 to TRBJ2-1; TRBD2 matches at 9 bases. The germline CDR1 and CDR2 sequences are MNHEY and SMNVEV (reference sequence). With V trimmed by 5 bases and J by 1 base, 6 bases remained unmatched. The CDR3 has 16 amino acids.

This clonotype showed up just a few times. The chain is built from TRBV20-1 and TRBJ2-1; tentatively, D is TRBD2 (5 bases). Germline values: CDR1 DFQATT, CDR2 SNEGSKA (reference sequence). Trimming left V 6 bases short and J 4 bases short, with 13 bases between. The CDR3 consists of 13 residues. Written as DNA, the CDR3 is TGCAGTGCCGTAGGAGGTTTATACAATGAGCAGTTCTTC. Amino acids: CSAVGGLYNEQFF.

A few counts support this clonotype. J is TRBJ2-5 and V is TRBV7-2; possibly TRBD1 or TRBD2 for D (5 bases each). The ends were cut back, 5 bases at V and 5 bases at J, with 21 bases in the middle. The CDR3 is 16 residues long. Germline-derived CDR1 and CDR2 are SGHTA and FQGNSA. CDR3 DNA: TGTGCCAGCAGCGACGCCGGGACGGCTCTGAGGGAGACCCAGTACTTC. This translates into CASSDAGTALRETQYF.

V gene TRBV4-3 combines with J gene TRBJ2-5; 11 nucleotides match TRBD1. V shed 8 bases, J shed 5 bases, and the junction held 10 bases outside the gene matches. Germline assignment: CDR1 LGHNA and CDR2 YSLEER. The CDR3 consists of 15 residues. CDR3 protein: CASSRDRGTNETQYF. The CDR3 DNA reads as TGCGCCAGCTCCCGGGACAGGGGGACTAATGAGACCCAGTACTTC.

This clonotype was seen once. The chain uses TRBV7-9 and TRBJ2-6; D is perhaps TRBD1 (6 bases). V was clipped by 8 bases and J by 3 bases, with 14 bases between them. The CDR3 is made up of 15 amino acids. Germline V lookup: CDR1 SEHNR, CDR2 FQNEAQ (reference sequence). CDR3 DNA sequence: TGTGCCAGCGGCCTAACAGGGAGTGGGGCCAACGTCCTGACTTTC. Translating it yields CASGLTGSGANVLTF.

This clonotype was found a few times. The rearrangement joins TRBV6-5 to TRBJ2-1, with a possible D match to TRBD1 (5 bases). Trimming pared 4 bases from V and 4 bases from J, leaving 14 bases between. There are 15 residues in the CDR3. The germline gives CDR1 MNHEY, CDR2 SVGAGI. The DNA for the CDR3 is TGTGCCAGCAGTTTACGACAGTCCATTTACAATGAGCAGTTCTTC. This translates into CASSLRQSIYNEQFF.